This T cell receptor beta chain was found in a study of shared clonotypes between healthy human individuals. Per the germline V gene, CDR1 is SNHLY and CDR2 is FYNNEI. The CDR3 runs to 14 residues. V gave up 7 bases and J gave up 5 bases; unmatched junction bases: 7. A CD45RA+ naive subset and a CD45RA-negative memory subset were split from CD4+ cells. The protocol was immunoSEQ multiplex PCR, while the TCRdb copy is restricted to in-frame clones and leaves out a portion. The sample lists more than 150,000 clones, about 93% occurring once. The chain uses TRBV2 and TRBJ1-1; 10 nucleotides line up with TRBD1. Sequences were obtained from naive CD4+ T cells sorted from blood. As for subset: CD45RA+ positively selected. The clonotype was recovered from a woman in her 30s in good health. As DNA, the CDR3 is TGTGCCAGCAACCGACAGGGGGCGAATACTGAAGCTTTCTTT. This translates into CASNRQGANTEAFF.